The following is a T cell receptor (beta chain) sequence with its context. The data are from a study of blood T cell repertoires in COVID-19. Study as a whole: Samples came from the United States, Italy and Spain, spanning acute and convalescent COVID-19. Sample material is recorded as cDNA or gDNA derived from T cells, B-cell-depleted T cells, or PBMCs.

Original processing methods: Nucleated cell number was recorded as an estimate derived from reference gene primer amplification. Only in-frame clones appear in the TCRdb table, and some are missing; sequencing was by immunoSEQ multiplex PCR. D and trimming come from the DNA, and the V and J calls and clone size come from that table. The sample includes 140,000 to 150,000 clones, around four fifths of them seen just once. Trimming shortened V by 1 base and J by 3 bases, and 10 bases separated the two germline ends. Germline lookup yields CDR1 MDHEN and CDR2 SYDVKM. The CDR3 sequence is 15 residues long.

The sample taken for sequencing was peripheral blood. This chain joins TRBV28 and TRBJ1-3; a weak D match, TRBD1 (6 bases). The TCR originated in a woman between 35 and 50 years old with active or convalescent COVID-19. The CDR3 DNA is TGTGCCAGCAGTTTATCAGGGGCCGGTGGAAACACCATATATTTT. This gives the protein CASSLSGAGGNTIYF.